What follows are 17 T cell receptor beta chains derived from one specimen sequenced in a study of spatial heterogeneity in lung cancer. The sample's time point: blood at routine non-recurrence follow-up after resection. Unsorted tumor, nontumor lung tissue or cryopreserved PBMC supplied the whole RNA. TCRdb re-called the 5' RACE reads through MiXCR, storing one row per CDR3 protein. The sample contains approximately 56,000 distinct CDR3 sequences, roughly 7.4% of which appear only once. The sample in question was PBMCs, obtained at follow-up. These receptors all stem from a female donor with early-stage non-small cell lung cancer.

V gene TRBV2 combines with J gene TRBJ1-1; D is possibly TRBD1 (6 bases). V lost 5 bases to trimming and J lost 6 bases, with 13 bases between them. Germline-derived CDR1 and CDR2 are SNHLY and FYNNEI. This CDR3 spans 13 amino acids. CDR3 sequence: CASSPNTGPEAFF. The CDR3 DNA follows: TGTGCCAGCAGTCCGAACACAGGGCCTGAAGCTTTCTTT.

Many counts were recorded for this clonotype. J is TRBJ2-1 and V is TRBV3-1, with TRBD2 matching 8 bases. The J segment lost 8 bases and the V segment lost 4 bases, leaving 10 bases of the junction unmatched. Germline V lookup: CDR1 LGHDT, CDR2 YNNKEL (reference sequence). This CDR3 has 15 amino acids. The CDR3 coding sequence is TGTGCCAGCAGCCTTGTTCTAGCGGGTAAGGATGAGCAGTTCTTC. Amino acids: CASSLVLAGKDEQFF.

V gene TRBV2 combines with J gene TRBJ2-5; D ambiguous. V gave up 8 bases and J gave up 1 base, with 11 bases separating them. The germline V gene encodes CDR1 SNHLY and CDR2 FYNNEI. The CDR3 spans 13 residues. The CDR3 region has the DNA TGTGCCAGCTATAAAGGAGTCCAAGAGACCCAGTACTTC. This codes for CASYKGVQETQYF.

The sample holds a few counts of this clonotype. The chain recombines TRBV15 with TRBJ2-5, with D uncertain. The germline V gene has CDR1 LNHNV and CDR2 YYDKDF (reference sequence). The CDR3 runs to 13 residues. Trimming pared 1 base from V and 1 base from J, leaving 4 bases between. CDR3 region: CATSRGIQETQYF. The CDR3 nucleotides are TGTGCCACCAGCAGAGGTATCCAAGAGACCCAGTACTTC. The full variable domain, in which reference TRBV15 and TRBJ2-5 provide the parts outside the CDR3, is DAMVIQNPRYQVTQFGKPVTLSCSQTLNHNVMYWYQQKSSQAPKLLFHYYDKDFNNEADTPDNFQSRRPNTSFCFLDIRSPGLGDTAMYLCATSRGIQETQYFGPGTRLLVL.

This clonotype was counted many times. The J gene is TRBJ1-2, the V gene TRBV20-1, with 10 bases identical to TRBD1. The CDR3 runs 18 residues. The germline V gene encodes CDR1 DFQATT and CDR2 SNEGSKA (reference sequence). V shed 4 bases and J 0 bases; nucleotides not matched to a gene: 14. The CDR3 DNA sequence: TGCAGTGCTACCCCGGGACAGGGGAATAGTAAGGCTAACTATGGCTACACCTTC. Encoded protein: CSATPGQGNSKANYGYTF.

This clonotype was observed at least ten times. The chain combines TRBV4-3 with TRBJ1-2, with a weak D call TRBD1 (5 bases). Germline V gives CDR1 LGHNA, CDR2 YSLEER. Trimming took off 1 base at V and 4 bases at J, with 10 bases between the two ends. The length of the CDR3 is 14 residues. The CDR3 loop reads CASSQVQGGYGYTF. The CDR3 coding sequence is TGCGCCAGCAGCCAAGTCCAGGGCGGCTATGGCTACACCTTC.

This clonotype occurred many times. The chain joins TRBV5-6 to TRBJ2-4; D is uncertain. V lost 3 bases and J lost 7, with 11 bases in between. This CDR3 has 13 amino acids. The germline CDR1 and CDR2 sequences are SGHDT and YYEEEE. The CDR3, as DNA: TGTGCCAGCAGCTCAATCAGCAAGAACATTCAGTACTTC. It encodes CASSSISKNIQYF.

This clonotype was seen more than once but under ten times. The rearrangement joins TRBV11-2 to TRBJ1-1; no firm D call. V was shortened by 6 bases and J by 0 bases, with 8 bases between the two germline ends. Germline V CDR1 and CDR2: SGHAT, FQNNGV. The length of the CDR3 is 13 residues. CDR3 sequence reads: CASRIFLNTEAFF. The CDR3 region has the DNA TGTGCCAGCAGAATATTCTTGAACACTGAAGCTTTCTTT.

CDR3 residues: CASRASLAIYEQYF. The CDR3 DNA sequence: TGTGCCAGCAGGGCCTCATTGGCCATCTACGAGCAGTACTTC. J is TRBJ2-7 and V is TRBV2; no clear D. The CDR3 sequence is 14 residues long. Trimming removed 6 bases at V and 3 bases at J, with 15 bases between. From germline, CDR1 is SNHLY and CDR2 FYNNEI.

The chain recombines TRBV7-2 with TRBJ2-5; no reliable D call. Looked up from germline, CDR1 is SGHTA and CDR2 is FQGNSA. The V end was cut by 6 bases, the J end by 3 bases, with 14 bases between. CDR3 size: 14 residues. The CDR3 nucleotides read TGTGCCAGCAGTCCCCTTACTGGGGAAGAGACCCAGTACTTC. Translation: CASSPLTGEETQYF.

Notes on this clonotype: Its ends do not fully match the called genes, so a read error is possible. The chain carries TRBV9 and TRBJ2-5; D is unclear. From germline, CDR1 is SGDLS and CDR2 YYNGEE. The CDR3 consists of 12 residues. This chain's CDR3 is CDSSDAAETQYF. In DNA form, the CDR3 reads TGTGACAGCAGCGATGCTGCAGAGACCCAGTACTTC.

This clonotype has a handful of counts. CDR3 bases: TGCAGCGTGGCCTCAGGGAATGAAGCTTTCTTT. Translation: CSVASGNEAFF. The chain carries TRBV29-1 and TRBJ1-1; a possible D gene is TRBD1 (5 bases). V was cut by 6 bases and J by 7 bases, with 12 bases left in between. The CDR3 is 11 amino acids. From germline, CDR1 is SQVTM and CDR2 ANQGSEA.

This clonotype was seen ten or more times. The rearrangement links TRBV27 to TRBJ1-1, with D uncertain. The length of the CDR3 is 13 residues. Trimming cost V 4 bases and J 1 base, with 7 bases left between them. CDR1 is MNHEY, CDR2 SMNVEV, per germline (reference sequence). The CDR3 region has the DNA TGTGCCAGCAGTTCGTACAGGAACACTGAAGCTTTCTTT. Amino acid sequence: CASSSYRNTEAFF.

The gene calls are TRBV4-1 and TRBJ2-1; no reliable D call. This CDR3 is 12 amino acids long. Germline loops: CDR1 MGHRA, CDR2 YSYEKL. Trimming took 0 bases from V and 10 from J, leaving 7 bases between them. In DNA form, the CDR3 reads TGCGCCAGCAGCCAAGAGGCCAGAGAGCAGTTCTTC. It codes for CASSQEAREQFF.

In this sample, this clonotype turned up a few times. This CDR3 reads CASSPWGFGLADNEQFF. CDR3 in DNA: TGTGCCAGCAGCCCTTGGGGCTTTGGACTAGCGGACAATGAGCAGTTCTTC. The chain employs TRBV11-2 and TRBJ2-1; 10 bases align to TRBD2. Germline V gene lookup returns CDR1 SGHAT and CDR2 FQNNGV. V gave up 5 bases and J gave up 5 bases; unmatched junction bases: 12. The CDR3 contains 17 residues.

This clonotype was counted between two and nine times. V and J are TRBV2 and TRBJ1-4; D may be TRBD1 (5 bases). The germline V gene has CDR1 SNHLY and CDR2 FYNNEI. V gave up 5 bases and J gave up 7 bases, with 14 bases separating them. CDR3 length: 14 residues. The CDR3 spells CASSNDGRGEKLFF. For the CDR3, the DNA is TGTGCCAGCAGTAATGACGGAAGGGGTGAAAAACTGTTTTTT.

This clonotype occurred a few times. The rearrangement joins TRBV7-2 to TRBJ2-7; 8 nucleotides match TRBD1. CDR1 SGHTA and CDR2 FQGNSA come from the germline V gene. This CDR3 contains 15 residues. V lost 5 bases to trimming and J lost 5 bases; unmatched junction nucleotides: 11. The CDR3, as DNA: TGTGCCAGCAGCGAGACCGTGGACAGGGCTAACGAGCAGTACTTC. Encoded protein: CASSETVDRANEQYF.